Shown below are 27 T cell receptor beta chains from a single sample sequenced in a study of cytomegalovirus exposure and HLA in healthy donors. A multiplex PCR was run with 60 Vbeta primers and 13 Jbeta primers. TCRdb's table, derived via immunoSEQ multiplex PCR, lists solely in-frame clones and lacks some. The data contain around 58,000 clones, approximately 80% of them singletons. The specimen was PBMCs. These receptors all come from a female donor in good health and CMV-seronegative.

As for this clone: A junction end diverges from the germline sequence, so it may reflect a read error. The genes are TRBV5-6 and TRBJ2-5; TRBD1 matches at 7 bases. This CDR3 comprises 14 residues. Per germline, CDR1 SGHDT and CDR2 YYEEEE. The DNA for the CDR3 is TGCGCCAGTAGACAGGGATGGGGATCAGAGACCCAGTACTTC. Translated, it gives CASRQGWGSETQYF.

V usage is TRBV5-1 and J usage is TRBJ1-6; 10 bases agree with TRBD1. Germline-derived CDR1 and CDR2 are SGHRS and YFSETQ. The CDR3 is 14 residues long. Losses at the gene ends were 5 bases for V and 9 bases for J; bases not matched to a gene: 5. The CDR3 DNA is TGCGCCAGCAGGTCCGGGACAGGGGTTTCACCCCTCCACTTT. The encoded protein is CASRSGTGVSPLHF.

This clone was observed a few times. This chain joins TRBV19 and TRBJ2-7, with 10 bases identical to TRBD1. CDR1 and CDR2 from the germline V gene are LNHDA and SQIVND (reference sequence). With V trimmed by 5 bases and J by 2 bases, 3 bases remained unmatched. This CDR3 has 14 residues. This chain's CDR3 is CASSEGQGPYEQYF. The CDR3 DNA sequence: TGTGCCAGTAGTGAGGGACAGGGGCCCTACGAGCAGTACTTC.

This sequence joins TRBV25-1 and TRBJ2-7; TRBD1 agrees at 7 bases. J was trimmed by 3 bases and V by 2 bases; bases with no gene match: 7. The CDR3 extends over 15 amino acids. Germline-derived CDR1 and CDR2 are MGHDK and SYGVNS. CDR3 amino acids: CASSERGRQDYEQYF. CDR3 DNA sequence: TGTGCCAGCAGTGAAAGGGGGCGCCAAGACTACGAGCAGTACTTC.

This chain joins TRBV19 and TRBJ1-5; TRBD1 matches at 12 bases. CDR3 length: 17 amino acids. Trimming removed 6 bases from V and 0 bases from J; junction bases left unmatched: 6. Germline CDR1 LNHDA, CDR2 SQIVND (reference sequence). The CDR3 bases are TGTGCCAGTAGACGGGACAGGGGGCCAACTAGCAATCAGCCCCAGCATTTT. This translates into CASRRDRGPTSNQPQHF.

The chain uses TRBV5-4 and TRBJ2-7; TRBD1 might be the D (6 bases). Germline CDR1 reads SGHNT; CDR2 reads YYREEE (reference sequence). Trimming removed 3 bases at V and 9 bases at J, with 28 bases between. The CDR3 sequence is 17 residues long. The CDR3 sequence is CASSWGQGPSTLRGQYF. CDR3 coding DNA: TGTGCCAGCAGCTGGGGGCAAGGACCGTCTACCCTACGAGGGCAGTACTTC.

The V and J genes are TRBV6-5 and TRBJ1-3, with no clear D. V was trimmed by 5 bases and J by 9 bases, leaving 8 bases between them. This CDR3 has 11 residues. The V gene's germline CDR1 is MNHEY and CDR2 SVGAGI. CDR3 DNA sequence: TGTGCCAGCAGTCTCGGGTCCACCATATATTTT. Encoded protein: CASSLGSTIYF.

The V gene is TRBV5-1, the J gene TRBJ2-3, with D unclear. Trimming left V 2 bases short and J 0 bases short, with 7 bases between. Germline V gene data show CDR1 as SGHRS and CDR2 as YFSETQ. This CDR3 comprises 14 residues. CDR3 sequence reads: CASSFTKSTDTQYF. CDR3 nucleotides: TGCGCCAGCAGCTTTACTAAGAGCACAGATACGCAGTATTTT.

The chain recombines TRBV27 with TRBJ2-3; possible D gene TRBD2, 7 bases. Germline-derived CDR1 and CDR2 are MNHEY and SMNVEV (reference sequence). V lost 3 bases to trimming and J lost 0 bases, with 16 bases between them. The CDR3 covers 17 residues. As DNA, the CDR3 is TGTGCCAGCAGTTTGGGACACGGGGGGCGAAGCACAGATACGCAGTATTTT. Amino acid sequence: CASSLGHGGRSTDTQYF.

The V and J genes are TRBV5-1 and TRBJ2-5; tentatively, D is TRBD2 (6 bases). The CDR3 consists of 14 residues. Germline assignment: CDR1 SGHRS and CDR2 YFSETQ. V lost 0 bases and J 4 bases, leaving 10 bases between the germline ends. CDR3 in amino acids: CASSLGGVIETQYF. Here the CDR3 DNA reads TGCGCCAGCAGCTTGGGCGGGGTGATAGAGACCCAGTACTTC.

V is TRBV7-2 and J is TRBJ1-1; 8 bases fit TRBD1. The germline V gene has CDR1 SGHTA and CDR2 FQGNSA. V dropped 3 bases and J dropped 1; count of bases not matched to a gene: 4. The length of the CDR3 is 15 residues. The CDR3 loop reads CASSFWTGWNTEAFF. In DNA, the CDR3 is TGTGCCAGCAGCTTTTGGACAGGGTGGAACACTGAAGCTTTCTTT.

The genes are TRBV19 and TRBJ2-6; D ambiguous. V was clipped by 7 bases and J by 0 bases, with 16 bases between them. Germline CDR1 LNHDA, CDR2 SQIVND (reference sequence). There are 17 residues in the CDR3. CDR3 loop: CASNSRPGPSGANVLTF. CDR3 in DNA: TGTGCCAGTAACAGTCGACCCGGCCCCTCTGGGGCCAACGTCCTGACTTTC.

This chain links TRBV29-1 with TRBJ1-1, with TRBD1 identical over 9 bases. The J segment lost 4 bases and the V segment lost 1 base, leaving 7 bases of the junction unmatched. CDR1 is SQVTM and CDR2 is ANQGSEA in the germline V gene. CDR3 length equals 15 residues. DNA for the CDR3: TGCAGCGTTGAAGTTCATGGGACAGGGCGCACTGAAGCTTTCTTT. Protein: CSVEVHGTGRTEAFF.

The rearrangement links TRBV15 to TRBJ2-7, with 10 bases matching TRBD1. Germline-derived CDR1 and CDR2 are LNHNV and YYDKDF (reference sequence). The CDR3 runs 18 residues. Trimming removed 0 bases from V and 2 bases from J; junction bases left unmatched: 10. In nucleotides, the CDR3 is TGTGCCACCAGCAGAGATAGGCTCAGGGACAGGGGACCCTACGAGCAGTACTTC. Its protein is CATSRDRLRDRGPYEQYF. The whole variable domain, remainder taken from reference TRBV15 and TRBJ2-7, is DAMVIQNPRYQVTQFGKPVTLSCSQTLNHNVMYWYQQKSSQAPKLLFHYYDKDFNNEADTPDNFQSRRPNTSFCFLDIRSPGLGDTAMYLCATSRDRLRDRGPYEQYFGPGTRLTVT.

V usage is TRBV5-1 and J usage is TRBJ2-1; 8 nucleotides agree with TRBD2. V was pared by 8 bases and J by 8 bases, with 9 bases of the junction left unmatched. This CDR3 has 13 amino acids. CDR1 and CDR2 (germline): SGHRS, YFSETQ. The CDR3 DNA reads as TGCGCCAGTTTAGCGGGACCCGGACATGAGCAGTTCTTC. It translates to CASLAGPGHEQFF.

This chain uses TRBV7-3 with TRBJ1-1; 8 bases map to TRBD1. CDR1 and CDR2 from the germline V gene are SGHTA and FQGTGA. The CDR3 is made up of 15 amino acids. J gave up 3 bases and V 2 bases, and 5 bases lay outside the gene matches. The DNA of the CDR3 is TGTGCCAGCAGCTTATCGATGGGACAGGACACTGAAGCTTTCTTT. This codes for CASSLSMGQDTEAFF.

This chain connects TRBV5-5 to TRBJ2-5, with D possibly being TRBD2 (5 bases). There are 15 residues in the CDR3. The V end lost 1 base, the J end lost 0 bases, and 10 bases lay between the germline ends. CDR1 and CDR2 from the germline V gene are SGHKS and YYEKEE (reference sequence). DNA of the CDR3: TGTGCCAGCAGCTTGAGCGGCAGGTACCAAGAGACCCAGTACTTC. Translating gives CASSLSGRYQETQYF.

The chain employs TRBV20-1 and TRBJ2-7; TRBD2 is a possible D gene (6 bases). CDR1 and CDR2 from the germline V gene are DFQATT and SNEGSKA (reference sequence). Between the trimmed V and J ends, which lost 6 bases and 11 bases, there was a span of 14 bases. The CDR3 extends over 10 amino acids. The DNA of the CDR3 is TGCAGTGCGCGGGACCCTCCGGAGTACTTC. Translating it yields CSARDPPEYF.

The genes are TRBV5-4 and TRBJ2-1; 9 nucleotides align to TRBD1. V was pared by 0 bases and J by 5 bases, with 12 bases of the junction left unmatched. Per the germline V gene, CDR1 is SGHNT and CDR2 is YYREEE (reference sequence). The CDR3 is made up of 18 amino acids. CDR3 protein: CASSLGPILRQGDNEQFF. In DNA, the CDR3 is TGTGCCAGCAGCTTGGGTCCAATTTTGCGACAGGGGGACAATGAGCAGTTCTTC.

This chain joins TRBV30 and TRBJ2-2, with TRBD2 matching 8 bases. The germline V gene encodes CDR1 GTSNPN and CDR2 SVGIG (reference sequence). J lost 5 bases, V lost 8 bases, and 16 bases had no gene match. The CDR3 extends over 16 amino acids. CDR3: CAGTRGAGARTGELFF. CDR3 DNA: TGTGCCGGGACAAGGGGAGCGGGGGCTCGGACCGGGGAGCTGTTTTTT.

The chain uses TRBV2 and TRBJ2-3; 13 nucleotides align to TRBD2. V lost 8 bases and J lost 2; bases outside the gene matches: 4. The CDR3 runs 15 residues. Germline V gene lookup returns CDR1 SNHLY and CDR2 FYNNEI. The CDR3 loop reads CASVGLAGVTDTQYF. The CDR3 DNA reads TGTGCCAGCGTTGGACTAGCGGGGGTCACAGATACGCAGTATTTT.

The chain has TRBV6-1 and TRBJ2-7; perhaps TRBD2 as D (7 bases). Germline CDR1 is MNHNS and CDR2 is SASEGT. The germline V and J ends were trimmed by 3 bases and 2 bases, with 17 bases remaining between them. The CDR3 totals 16 residues. The CDR3 DNA follows: TGTGCCAGCAGTGATTGGGGGCGGGGGAACGCCTACGAGCAGTACTTC. Protein: CASSDWGRGNAYEQYF.

The genes are TRBV11-2 and TRBJ2-3; TRBD1 matches 9 bases. V dropped 1 base and J dropped 12; count of bases not matched to a gene: 5. Per the germline V gene, CDR1 is SGHAT and CDR2 is FQNNGV. The CDR3 is made up of 13 amino acids. The CDR3 region is CASSLGPGQGQYF. The CDR3 bases are TGTGCCAGCAGCTTAGGACCGGGACAGGGACAGTATTTT.

Concerning this clone: One end of the junction is discordant with germline, which a read error may explain. V gene TRBV7-9 combines with J gene TRBJ2-7; weak D call: TRBD1 (5 bases). Germline CDR1 and CDR2: SEHNR and FQNEAQ (reference sequence). This CDR3 spans 15 amino acids. The CDR3 protein is CSSSRRETGTYEQYF. The CDR3 bases are TGTTCCAGCAGCCGCAGGGAAACGGGTACCTACGAGCAGTACTTC.

The rearrangement links TRBV9 to TRBJ1-2; a possible D gene is TRBD1 (5 bases). CDR1 is SGDLS, CDR2 YYNGEE, per germline. CDR3 size: 13 residues. Trimming removed 2 bases from V and 6 bases from J, with 11 bases in between. This CDR3 is CASSVSGDNGYTF. In DNA, the CDR3 is TGTGCCAGCAGCGTGTCGGGGGATAATGGCTACACCTTC. The whole variable domain, filled in from reference TRBV9 and TRBJ1-2, reads DSGVTQTPKHLITATGQRVTLRCSPRSGDLSVYWYQQSLDQGLQFLIQYYNGEERAKGNILERFSAQQFPDLHSELNLSSLELGDSALYFCASSVSGDNGYTFGSGTRLTVV.

The table lists this clone with a count of one. V usage is TRBV19 and J usage is TRBJ2-5; TRBD2 might be the D (5 bases). Trimming removed 6 bases from V and 5 bases from J, with 13 bases in between. The CDR3 length is 13 residues. CDR1 and CDR2 (germline): LNHDA, SQIVND (reference sequence). Written as DNA, the CDR3 is TGTGCCAGTAGGCCGGACGGCGGGGAGACCCAGTACTTC. Protein: CASRPDGGETQYF.

This chain links TRBV29-1 with TRBJ2-1; no definite D call. The V and J ends lost 8 bases and 1 base respectively, with 18 bases between them. CDR1 and CDR2 from the germline V gene are SQVTM and ANQGSEA. The CDR3 covers 15 residues. CDR3 DNA sequence: TGCAGCCATCAAGAAAGGCGGTCTTCCTACAATGAGCAGTTCTTC. It codes for CSHQERRSSYNEQFF.